A single sample is the source of the 15 T cell receptor beta chains below, sequenced in a study of blood T cells in healthy people across ages. With a J-beta primer mix and a sample-barcoded 5' primer, a second PCR ran about 7 to 11 cycles. MiXCR, applied by TCRdb to the 5' RACE reads, yields one record per CDR3 protein. The table records roughly 720,000 distinct CDR3 sequences, 53% of them present only once. The specimen was blood. Source of these receptors: a man older than 75 in good health.

The V and J genes are TRBV29-1 and TRBJ2-5; TRBD2 agrees at 7 bases. Per the germline V gene, CDR1 is SQVTM and CDR2 is ANQGSEA. Trimming cost V 6 bases and J 11 bases; bases outside gene matches: 24. This CDR3 has 16 residues. The DNA of the CDR3 is TGCAGCGTCCTTGGTGGGGCTAGCGGTTCCTACAATGAGCAGTACTTC. It is translated as CSVLGGASGSYNEQYF.

This clonotype has just a few counts. The chain couples TRBV29-1 to TRBJ2-7; D unresolved. Germline V gene lookup returns CDR1 SQVTM and CDR2 ANQGSEA. Trimming shortened V by 2 bases and J by 0 bases, and 14 bases separated the two germline ends. CDR3 size: 15 residues. CDR3 sequence reads: CSVETPEIGSYEQYF. CDR3 nucleotides: TGCAGCGTTGAAACCCCGGAGATCGGCTCCTACGAGCAGTACTTC.

The genes are TRBV12-3 or TRBV12-4 and TRBJ2-5, with TRBD2 matching over 7 bases. The J call may be wrong; the DNA end is better matched by TRBJ2-7. The length of the CDR3 is 13 residues. The CDR3 nucleotides are TGTGCCAGCAGTGCGAGAGCGGGAAACGAGCAGTACTTC. Encoded protein: CASSARAGNEQYF.

This clonotype turned up a few times. The rearrangement uses TRBV7-8 and TRBJ2-5; D perhaps matches TRBD2 (5 bases). Germline V gene lookup returns CDR1 SGHVS and CDR2 FQNEAQ. The V end was cut by 1 base, the J end by 5 bases, with 11 bases between. The CDR3 is 14 amino acids. DNA for the CDR3: TGTGCCAGCAGCTTAGTCGAGGGAGTGGAGACCCAGTACTTC. Protein sequence: CASSLVEGVETQYF.

This clonotype was observed a few times. The J gene is TRBJ2-3, the V gene TRBV20-1; 12 bases align to TRBD2. J lost 2 bases, V lost 3 bases, and 3 bases had no gene match. Germline V gives CDR1 DFQATT, CDR2 SNEGSKA (reference sequence). The CDR3 loop spans 15 amino acids. DNA of the CDR3: TGCAGTGCTAGCGGACTAGCGGGAACCACAGATACGCAGTATTTT. As protein: CSASGLAGTTDTQYF.

The J gene is TRBJ2-1, the V gene TRBV9; 10 nucleotides agree with TRBD1. CDR3 length: 17 amino acids. The germline gives CDR1 SGDLS, CDR2 YYNGEE. V dropped 4 bases and J dropped 5; count of bases not matched to a gene: 12. Written as DNA, the CDR3 is TGTGCCAGCAGCCCTGATCCGGGGACAGGGGCTGACAATGAGCAGTTCTTC. Translated: CASSPDPGTGADNEQFF.

V is TRBV15 and J is TRBJ2-7; no definite D call. Trimming cost V 1 base and J 0 bases, with 13 bases left between them. Germline V lookup: CDR1 LNHNV, CDR2 YYDKDF (reference sequence). This CDR3 contains 16 residues. The CDR3 region is CATSRALSKSSYEQYF. CDR3 bases: TGTGCCACCAGCAGAGCCCTCTCTAAAAGCTCCTACGAGCAGTACTTC.

A few counts support this clonotype. The chain uses TRBV3-1 and TRBJ2-3, with TRBD2 identical over 10 bases. The V segment lost 2 bases and the J segment 14 bases; nucleotides outside the gene matches: 10. The germline gives CDR1 LGHDT, CDR2 YNNKEL (reference sequence). CDR3 length equals 14 residues. The CDR3 protein is CASSQTSGNRYAYF. Here the CDR3 DNA reads TGTGCCAGCAGCCAAACTAGCGGGAACAGATACGCGTATTTT.

This chain joins TRBV7-6 and TRBJ2-1, with TRBD1 identical over 8 bases. CDR1 and CDR2 (germline): SGHVS, FNYEAQ. V lost 3 bases and J lost 4; bases outside the gene matches: 11. There are 17 residues in the CDR3. The CDR3 here is CASSFSGGQVGYNEQFF. In nucleotides, the CDR3 is TGTGCCAGCAGCTTTAGTGGGGGACAGGTGGGGTACAATGAGCAGTTCTTC. The full variable domain, completed using reference TRBV7-6 and TRBJ2-1, is GAGVSQSPRYKVTKRGQDVALRCDPISGHVSLYWYRQALGQGPEFLTYFNYEAQQDKSGLPNDRFSAERPEGSISTLTIQRTEQRDSAMYRCASSFSGGQVGYNEQFFGPGTRLTVL.

The chain has TRBV28 and TRBJ2-1; D might be TRBD1 (6 bases). V lost 3 bases and J lost 0, with 12 bases in between. The CDR3 runs to 16 residues. Germline V gene lookup returns CDR1 MDHEN and CDR2 SYDVKM. As DNA, the CDR3 is TGTGCCAGCAGTTTCACTCAGGGGAGCTCCTACAATGAGCAGTTCTTC. This gives the protein CASSFTQGSSYNEQFF.

The rearrangement links TRBV6-1 to TRBJ2-3; D is uncertain. V lost 2 bases, J lost 4 bases, and 13 bases lay in between. Germline CDR1 is MNHNS and CDR2 is SASEGT. This CDR3 is built from 15 residues. CDR3 DNA: TGTGCCAGCAGTGAAATGGGTGCGTTGGCAGATACGCAGTATTTT. This sequence encodes CASSEMGALADTQYF.

V gene TRBV24-1 combines with J gene TRBJ2-5, with D perhaps being TRBD1 or TRBD2 (5 bases each). The germline CDR1 and CDR2 sequences are KGHDR and SFDVKD. V lost 4 bases to trimming and J lost 4 bases, with 12 bases between them. This CDR3 has 14 amino acids. The CDR3 nucleotides read TGTGCCACCAGTGAAGCAGGGAGTGGAGAGACCCAGTACTTC. Translating it yields CATSEAGSGETQYF.

The chain has TRBV10-1 and TRBJ2-7, with 14 bases aligning to TRBD2. The CDR3 sequence is 16 residues long. V shed 5 bases and J 4 bases; nucleotides not matched to a gene: 7. The germline V gene has CDR1 WNHNN and CDR2 SYGVQD (reference sequence). The CDR3 DNA is TGCGCCAGCAGTTCGGGGACTAGCGGGAGATCATACGAGCAGTACTTC. It is translated as CASSSGTSGRSYEQYF.

This clonotype was seen a few times. The chain has TRBV4-1 and TRBJ2-1; 10 bases align to TRBD2. The J segment lost 7 bases and the V segment lost 2 bases, leaving 14 bases of the junction unmatched. CDR1 and CDR2 (germline): MGHRA, YSYEKL. CDR3 length: 18 amino acids. The CDR3 DNA sequence: TGCGCCAGCAGCCAAACGTTACGGGGACTAGCGAGTAGTAATGAGCAGTTCTTC. This codes for CASSQTLRGLASSNEQFF.

The rearrangement links TRBV4-2 to TRBJ2-4; TRBD2 aligns across 10 bases. The closer fit of TRBJ2-7 to the DNA end suggests the J call may be wrong. This CDR3 region has 16 residues. Germline lookup yields CDR1 LGHNA and CDR2 YNFKEQ. The CDR3 region has the DNA TGTGCCAGCAGCCAAGGGGCTAGCGGGGGAACCTACGAGCAGTACTTC. It encodes CASSQGASGGTYEQYF.